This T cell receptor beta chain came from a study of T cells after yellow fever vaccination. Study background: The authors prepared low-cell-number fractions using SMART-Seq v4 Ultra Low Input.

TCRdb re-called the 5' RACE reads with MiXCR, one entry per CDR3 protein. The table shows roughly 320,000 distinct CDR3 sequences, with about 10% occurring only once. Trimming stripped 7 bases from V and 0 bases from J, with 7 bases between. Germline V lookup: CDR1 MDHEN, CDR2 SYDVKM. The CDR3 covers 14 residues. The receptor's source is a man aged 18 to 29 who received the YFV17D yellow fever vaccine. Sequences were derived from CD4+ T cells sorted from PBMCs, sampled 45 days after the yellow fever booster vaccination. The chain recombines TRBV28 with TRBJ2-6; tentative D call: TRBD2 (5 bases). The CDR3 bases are TGTGCCAGCACCCGGGACTCTGGGGCCAACGTCCTGACTTTC. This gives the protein CASTRDSGANVLTF.